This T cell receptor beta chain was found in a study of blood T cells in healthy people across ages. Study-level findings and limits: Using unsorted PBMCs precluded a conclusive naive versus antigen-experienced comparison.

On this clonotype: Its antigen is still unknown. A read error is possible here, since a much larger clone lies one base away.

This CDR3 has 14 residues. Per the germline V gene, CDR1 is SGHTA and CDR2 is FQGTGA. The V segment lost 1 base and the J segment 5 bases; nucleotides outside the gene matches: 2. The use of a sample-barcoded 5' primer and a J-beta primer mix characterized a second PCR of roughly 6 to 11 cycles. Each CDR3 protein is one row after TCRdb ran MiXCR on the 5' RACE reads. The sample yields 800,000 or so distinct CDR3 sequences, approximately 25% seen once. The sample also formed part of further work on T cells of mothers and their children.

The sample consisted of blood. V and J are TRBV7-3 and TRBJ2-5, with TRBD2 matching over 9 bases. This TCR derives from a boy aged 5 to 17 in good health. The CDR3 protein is CASSLIAGEETQYF. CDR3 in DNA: TGTGCCAGCAGCTTAATAGCGGGAGAGGAGACCCAGTACTTC.